These 3 T cell receptor beta chains originate from one sample sequenced in a study of blood T cell repertoires in COVID-19. Using immunoSEQ multiplex PCR, the repertoire was profiled, and TCRdb retains in-frame clones only, with some absent. The sample consists of 150,000 to 180,000 clones, approximately 82% of them appearing once. Input material: peripheral blood. Receptors were obtained from a woman aged 45-60 years with acute or convalescent COVID-19.

The J gene is TRBJ2-7, the V gene TRBV5-1; 9 nucleotides agree with TRBD1. After removal of 4 bases from V and 0 bases from J, the junction contained 5 bases not matched to a gene. CDR3 length equals 15 residues. Per the germline V gene, CDR1 is SGHRS and CDR2 is YFSETQ. Written as DNA, the CDR3 is TGCGCCAGCAGCCCGGGGACAGGGAGCTCCTACGAGCAGTACTTC. This codes for CASSPGTGSSYEQYF.

This sequence joins TRBV30 and TRBJ1-2, with D perhaps matching TRBD1 (5 bases). Germline V gives CDR1 GTSNPN, CDR2 SVGIG (reference sequence). The CDR3 is 16 residues long. V dropped 4 bases and J dropped 0 bases, with 18 bases sitting between them. In DNA, the CDR3 is TGTGCCTGGATCGGGGGGTCGGGCAGTCCTAACTATGGCTACACCTTC. This sequence encodes CAWIGGSGSPNYGYTF.

J is TRBJ2-3 and V is TRBV5-8; 9 positions match TRBD2. Germline lookup yields CDR1 SGHTS and CDR2 YDEGEE. The trim removed 4 bases at V and 0 bases at J, leaving 9 bases unmatched. There are 17 residues in the CDR3. CDR3 sequence: CASSGILAGLSTDTQYF. The CDR3 DNA reads as TGTGCCAGCAGCGGGATACTAGCGGGTCTTAGCACAGATACGCAGTATTTT.